This T cell receptor (beta chain) was obtained from a study of beta chain features in type 1 diabetes. Findings and caveats of the study: Moderately but significantly shorter TCRB CDR3s were found in Type 1 diabetes patients in all four CD4+ subsets.

Expressed TCRB transcripts got sequenced, as all isolated RNA was reverse transcribed. The method was immunoSEQ multiplex PCR; TCRdb's version includes in-frame clones alone and lacks a portion of them. This table holds about 650,000 clones, approximately 13% found once. The CDR3 length is 16 residues. J gave up 4 bases and V 5 bases, and 13 bases lay outside the gene matches. CDR1 and CDR2 from the germline V gene are LNHDA and SQIVND (reference sequence). With regard to this clone: As yet, its antigen is unknown.

The chain combines TRBV19 with TRBJ1-2; 7 bases line up with TRBD1. Sequenced sample: naive CD4+ T cells from blood. This receptor was identified in a man aged 30-40 years with type 1 diabetes. CDR3 nucleotide sequence: TGTGCCAGTAGTGAACACCGGGACAGAAGACCCTATGGCTACACCTTC. It yields the protein CASSEHRDRRPYGYTF.